A single sample gave rise to the 10 T cell receptor beta chains below, sequenced in a study of blood T cell repertoires in COVID-19. Data came from immunoSEQ multiplex PCR; TCRdb stores just in-frame clones and leaves some out. Here the sample spans about 140,000 clones, approximately 85% being singletons. The sample consisted of peripheral blood. These receptors were taken from a man aged 65 to 79 with acute or convalescent COVID-19.

The chain joins TRBV7-8 to TRBJ1-1; D is unclear. This CDR3 has 16 residues. Trimming removed 5 bases at V and 4 bases at J, with 20 bases between. The germline CDR1 and CDR2 sequences are SGHVS and FQNEAQ. CDR3: CASSPHGIGTSTEAFF. CDR3 DNA: TGTGCCAGCAGCCCCCATGGAATCGGAACTAGCACTGAAGCTTTCTTT.

V usage is TRBV5-1 and J usage is TRBJ2-3, with D hard to call. The CDR3 covers 14 residues. Germline V lookup: CDR1 SGHRS, CDR2 YFSETQ. Trimming removed 4 bases at V and 2 bases at J, with 11 bases between. CDR3 residues: CASSANEHTDTQYF. The CDR3 nucleotides are TGCGCCAGCAGCGCCAATGAACACACAGATACGCAGTATTTT. The full variable domain, in which reference TRBV5-1 and TRBJ2-3 provide the parts outside the CDR3, is KAGVTQTPRYLIKTRGQQVTLSCSPISGHRSVSWYQQTPGQGLQFLFEYFSETQRNKGNFPGRFSGRQFSNSRSEMNVSTLELGDSALYLCASSANEHTDTQYFGPGTRLTVL.

The chain links TRBV10-3 to TRBJ2-7; the match to TRBD2 covers 7 bases. Germline CDR1 reads ENHRY; CDR2 reads SYGVKD. There are 15 residues in the CDR3. The V segment lost 4 bases and the J segment 1 base; nucleotides outside the gene matches: 7. The CDR3 DNA is TGTGCCATCAGTGCCGGAGCGGGACCTTCCTACGAGCAGTACTTC. Translated: CAISAGAGPSYEQYF.

The chain has TRBV2 and TRBJ2-7, with a tentative D call TRBD1 (6 bases). The CDR3 contains 14 residues. Germline CDR1 SNHLY, CDR2 FYNNEI. Deletions cut 5 bases from V and 3 bases from J, with 14 bases between. The CDR3 spells CASSTQGKVYEQYF. CDR3 in DNA: TGTGCCAGCAGTACACAGGGCAAAGTCTACGAGCAGTACTTC.

The chain couples TRBV19 to TRBJ1-4, with TRBD1 matching over 9 bases. The CDR3 runs to 15 residues. The germline gives CDR1 LNHDA, CDR2 SQIVND (reference sequence). V was clipped by 3 bases and J by 5 bases; unmatched bases: 4. The DNA for the CDR3 is TGTGCCAGTAGTATCCGACAGGGGGGAAATGAAAAACTGTTTTTT. Protein product: CASSIRQGGNEKLFF.

The V call is TRBV4-2, the J call TRBJ2-1; D call uncertain. Germline V CDR1 and CDR2: LGHNA, YNFKEQ. Trimming removed 0 bases from V and 10 bases from J, with 10 bases in between. The CDR3 consists of 13 residues. CDR3 nucleotides: TGTGCCAGCAGCCAAGATCCACTCCCAGAGCAGTTCTTC. This sequence encodes CASSQDPLPEQFF.

The V gene is TRBV19, the J gene TRBJ2-2; 12 nucleotides match TRBD2. The CDR3 consists of 19 residues. With 1 base clipped from V and 4 bases from J, the junction kept 10 bases outside the gene matches. Germline CDR1 is LNHDA and CDR2 is SQIVND (reference sequence). DNA of the CDR3: TGTGCCAGTAGTATAGGGCCCTCGCTAGCGGGAGGGAGCACCGGGGAGCTGTTTTTT. This sequence encodes CASSIGPSLAGGSTGELFF. Full variable domain (outside the CDR3, taken from reference TRBV19 and TRBJ2-2): DGGITQSPKYLFRKEGQNVTLSCEQNLNHDAMYWYRQDPGQGLRLIYYSQIVNDFQKGDIAEGYSVSREKKESFPLTVTSAQKNPTAFYLCASSIGPSLAGGSTGELFFGEGSRLTVL.

V gene TRBV5-1 combines with J gene TRBJ1-4; tentative D call: TRBD1 (6 bases). The V end was cut by 0 bases, the J end by 4 bases, with 13 bases between. Germline V gene sequence: CDR1 SGHRS, CDR2 YFSETQ. The CDR3 has 16 amino acids. The CDR3 loop reads CASSLVLGASNEKLFF. As DNA, the CDR3 is TGCGCCAGCAGCTTGGTTTTGGGGGCGAGTAATGAAAAACTGTTTTTT.

In nucleotides, the CDR3 is TGTGCCAGCAGTCGGTACAATGAGCAGTTCTTC. Translated, it gives CASSRYNEQFF. The J gene is TRBJ2-1, the V gene TRBV27; D remains ambiguous. V gave up 5 bases and J gave up 4 bases, with 3 bases separating them. The CDR3 totals 11 residues. Germline V lookup: CDR1 MNHEY, CDR2 SMNVEV (reference sequence).

This clone appeared a single time. V is TRBV29-1 and J is TRBJ2-3; 12 nucleotides agree with TRBD2. V shed 4 bases, J shed 6 bases, and the junction held 8 bases outside the gene matches. This CDR3 comprises 15 residues. From germline, CDR1 is SQVTM and CDR2 ANQGSEA. This CDR3 is CSVAALAGGSDTQYF. The CDR3 DNA follows: TGCAGCGTTGCTGCCCTAGCGGGAGGGTCGGATACGCAGTATTTT.